The 19 T cell receptor beta chains listed next were all sequenced from one sample in a study of OX40 agonist ivuxolimab in advanced cancers. The library was built by means of the immunoSEQ multiplex PCR assay. TCRdb limited this immuneACCESS table to in-frame rearrangements with V and J called. A share of clones is missing; checked studies link under half to unresolved V genes, and the rest is unexplained. The sample data list about 150,000 clones, and 90% of these were observed just once. The top ten constitute 0.85% to 1.4% of the sample. Material: CD4+ or CD8+ T cells sorted from blood, obtained in a trial of the OX40 agonist ivuxolimab. The receptors originated from an adult with an advanced solid tumor such as melanoma, head and neck, liver or kidney cancer.

This chain's CDR3 is CASSPRTSGEETQYF. The CDR3 DNA reads as TGTGCCAGCAGCCCGAGGACTAGCGGGGAAGAGACCCAGTACTTC. This sequence joins TRBV11-1 and TRBJ2-5, with 12 nucleotides matching TRBD2. This CDR3 comprises 15 residues. Germline trimming cut 5 bases from V and 3 bases from J; bases unmatched to any gene: 4. Germline loops: CDR1 SGHAT, CDR2 FQDESV (reference sequence). The variable domain in full, with the rest retrieved from reference TRBV11-1 and TRBJ2-5, is EAEVAQSPRYKITEKSQAVAFWCDPISGHATLYWYRQILGQGPELLVQFQDESVVDDSQLPKDRFSAERLKGVDSTLKIQPAELGDSAMYLCASSPRTSGEETQYFGPGTRLLVL.

The chain combines TRBV18 with TRBJ2-7, with a tentative D call TRBD1 (5 bases). Trimming removed 1 base at V and 5 bases at J, with 12 bases between. CDR1 and CDR2 from the germline V gene are KGHSH and LQKENI. CDR3 length: 14 residues. CDR3 DNA sequence: TGTGCCAGCTCACCACAGGGGATGAACCACGAGCAGTACTTC. Translation gives CASSPQGMNHEQYF.

The V and J genes are TRBV7-9 and TRBJ2-5; 9 nucleotides align to TRBD2. The germline V gene has CDR1 SEHNR and CDR2 FQNEAQ (reference sequence). V gave up 8 bases and J gave up 5 bases; unmatched junction bases: 15. This CDR3 contains 16 residues. DNA for the CDR3: TGTGCCAGCGATGGGCTAGCGGGATATGAGGGGGAGACCCAGTACTTC. Its translation: CASDGLAGYEGETQYF.

The CDR3, as DNA: TGTGCCAGCAGGGAGACAAACTCCTACGAGCAGTACTTC. It specifies CASRETNSYEQYF. The chain joins TRBV2 to TRBJ2-7, with no clear D. The V and J ends lost 6 bases and 0 bases respectively, with 9 bases between them. Germline-derived CDR1 and CDR2 are SNHLY and FYNNEI. The CDR3 covers 13 residues.

V gene TRBV11-2 combines with J gene TRBJ2-7, with TRBD2 identical over 12 bases. CDR3 length: 14 amino acids. V shed 4 bases and J 3 bases; nucleotides not matched to a gene: 1. Germline-derived CDR1 and CDR2 are SGHAT and FQNNGV. CDR3 coding DNA: TGTGCCAGCAGCTGGACTAGCGGGAACTACGAGCAGTACTTC. Encoded protein: CASSWTSGNYEQYF.

This chain uses TRBV30 with TRBJ2-7, with D possibly TRBD2 on 5 matching bases. The CDR3 spans 14 residues. CDR1 GTSNPN and CDR2 SVGIG come from the germline V gene (reference sequence). Trimming stripped 5 bases from V and 2 bases from J, with 16 bases between. Written as DNA, the CDR3 is TGTGCCTGGGCGCGTTGGCTAGCCGCCTACGAGCAGTACTTC. It codes for CAWARWLAAYEQYF. The entire variable domain, with the rest obtained from reference TRBV30 and TRBJ2-7, is as follows: SQTIHQWPATLVQPVGSPLSLECTVEGTSNPNLYWYRQAAGRGLQLLFYSVGIGQISSEVPQNLSASRPQDRQFILSSKKLLLSDSGFYLCAWARWLAAYEQYFGPGTRLTVT.

The chain uses TRBV7-8 and TRBJ2-7; D could derive from TRBD1 or TRBD2 (6 bases each). V dropped 1 base and J dropped 5 bases, with 18 bases sitting between them. Germline-derived CDR1 and CDR2 are SGHVS and FQNEAQ. This CDR3 is 16 amino acids long. CDR3 loop: CASSLVGGRQADEQYF. In nucleotides, the CDR3 is TGTGCCAGCAGCTTAGTTGGGGGGAGACAGGCGGACGAGCAGTACTTC.

The chain links TRBV5-1 to TRBJ2-3, with 9 nucleotides matching TRBD1. This CDR3 contains 15 residues. V trimming: 2 bases; J trimming: 2 bases; junction bases outside the gene matches: 3. Per germline, CDR1 SGHRS and CDR2 YFSETQ. This chain's CDR3 is CASSLQGAYTDTQYF. The CDR3 coding sequence is TGCGCCAGCAGCTTACAGGGGGCCTACACAGATACGCAGTATTTT. The variable domain in full, completed from reference TRBV5-1 and TRBJ2-3, reads KAGVTQTPRYLIKTRGQQVTLSCSPISGHRSVSWYQQTPGQGLQFLFEYFSETQRNKGNFPGRFSGRQFSNSRSEMNVSTLELGDSALYLCASSLQGAYTDTQYFGPGTRLTVL.

In the case of this clone: Other nucleotide sequences from this sample produce the same CDR3. This chain connects TRBV9 to TRBJ1-1; D is possibly TRBD1 (5 bases). This CDR3 is 13 amino acids long. V was shortened by 2 bases and J by 4 bases, with 9 bases between the two germline ends. The V gene's germline CDR1 is SGDLS and CDR2 YYNGEE. CDR3 loop: CASSVLGGTEAFF. The CDR3 DNA sequence: TGTGCCAGCAGCGTTTTGGGGGGCACTGAAGCTTTCTTT.

The chain recombines TRBV11-1 with TRBJ2-7, with TRBD2 identical over 8 bases. The CDR3 extends over 15 amino acids. After removal of 5 bases from V and 0 bases from J, the junction contained 6 bases not matched to a gene. Germline lookup yields CDR1 SGHAT and CDR2 FQDESV (reference sequence). The CDR3, as DNA: TGTGCCAGCAGCCCCCGCGGGGGGAGCTCCTACGAGCAGTACTTC. It encodes CASSPRGGSSYEQYF.

The chain carries TRBV6-5 and TRBJ1-2, with a possible D match to TRBD1 (5 bases). The germline CDR1 and CDR2 sequences are MNHEY and SVGAGI. CDR3 length equals 16 residues. Trimming removed 2 bases from V and 8 bases from J, with 21 bases in between. The chain's CDR3 is CASSYAGAGPFGGYTF. The CDR3 nucleotides read TGTGCCAGCAGTTACGCCGGCGCAGGGCCCTTTGGAGGCTACACCTTC.

The chain carries TRBV28 and TRBJ1-1; D gene uncertain. The germline CDR1 and CDR2 sequences are MDHEN and SYDVKM. The CDR3 has 14 amino acids. Trimming left V 2 bases short and J 6 bases short, with 13 bases between. CDR3 sequence reads: CASSLQPSEPEAFF. DNA of the CDR3: TGTGCCAGCAGTTTACAGCCCAGCGAACCTGAAGCTTTCTTT. The full variable domain, its missing parts supplied by reference TRBV28 and TRBJ1-1, is DVKVTQSSRYLVKRTGEKVFLECVQDMDHENMFWYRQDPGLGLRLIYFSYDVKMKEKGDIPEGYSVSREKKERFSLILESASTNQTSMYLCASSLQPSEPEAFFGQGTRLTVV.

This chain uses TRBV18 with TRBJ2-3; D not certain. Trimming took 0 bases from V and 1 from J, leaving 5 bases between them. CDR1 and CDR2 (germline): KGHSH, LQKENI. The CDR3 loop spans 14 amino acids. This CDR3 reads CASSPPSGTDTQYF. Written as DNA, the CDR3 is TGTGCCAGCTCACCACCGTCTGGCACAGATACGCAGTATTTT.

The genes are TRBV5-4 and TRBJ1-1, with no clear D. Germline V CDR1 and CDR2: SGHNT, YYREEE (reference sequence). The CDR3 has 14 residues. Trimming cost V 4 bases and J 2 bases, with 12 bases left between them. CDR3 nucleotide sequence: TGTGCCAGCAGCGTTGCTCGGGCTAACACTGAAGCTTTCTTT. This sequence encodes CASSVARANTEAFF.

The rearrangement links TRBV29-1 to TRBJ1-1; 9 bases agree with TRBD1. The CDR3 extends over 14 amino acids. Germline-derived CDR1 and CDR2 are SQVTM and ANQGSEA. V shed 4 bases and J 2 bases; nucleotides not matched to a gene: 5. CDR3 DNA: TGCAGCGTTGCCCCGGGACAGGGAAACACTGAAGCTTTCTTT. Amino acid sequence: CSVAPGQGNTEAFF.

The chain uses TRBV6-6 and TRBJ1-1, with D unresolved. Germline V gene data show CDR1 as MNHNY and CDR2 as SVGAGI (reference sequence). The CDR3 spans 13 residues. V lost 5 bases to trimming and J lost 10 bases, with 17 bases between them. The CDR3: CASSPPEPLGAFF. CDR3 bases: TGTGCCAGCAGTCCACCGGAGCCCTTGGGAGCTTTCTTT.

This clone was recorded only once. The J gene is TRBJ2-7, the V gene TRBV27, with 10 bases identical to TRBD2. Germline values: CDR1 MNHEY, CDR2 SMNVEV (reference sequence). V lost 5 bases and J lost 5; bases outside the gene matches: 6. There are 14 residues in the CDR3. For the CDR3, the DNA is TGTGCCAGCAGTGGCCTAGCGGGAGTAGACGAGCAGTACTTC. This encodes CASSGLAGVDEQYF.

This clone appeared once. The CDR3 region has the DNA TGTGCCAGCAGCTTAGGGACTACGGATCAGCCCCAGCATTTT. Amino acids: CASSLGTTDQPQHF. The chain employs TRBV7-3 and TRBJ1-5; maybe TRBD1 (5 bases). CDR3 length equals 14 residues. Germline loops: CDR1 SGHTA, CDR2 FQGTGA. Trimming cost V 2 bases and J 5 bases, with 10 bases left between them.

This chain links TRBV28 with TRBJ2-7; D is perhaps TRBD2 (7 bases). V was pared by 1 base and J by 5 bases, with 18 bases between. The germline gives CDR1 MDHEN, CDR2 SYDVKM. There are 16 residues in the CDR3. The CDR3 sequence: CASSLSVGAGVNEQYF. CDR3 sequence (DNA): TGTGCCAGCAGTTTATCGGTGGGGGCGGGAGTCAACGAGCAGTACTTC.